Listed below are T cell receptor beta chains from one sample, sequenced in a study of T cells in Graves' hyperthyroidism and ophthalmopathy. TCRdb itself ran the multiplex PCR reads through MiXCR, one entry per CDR3 protein. The table has roughly 300,000 distinct CDR3 sequences, approximately 22% seen once. The specimen sequenced was blood. These receptors were taken from a woman aged 45 to 65 with Graves' hyperthyroidism. The CDR3 runs from the conserved cysteine through the conserved F or W. Each record gives: clone size, V gene, CDR3 protein. Expanded clones get a size class; other rows say once, few or many, or leave the size out.

size: many
V: TRBV20-1
CDR3: CSATLEVYGELFF

size: many
V: TRBV11-2
CDR3: CASSGNYEQYF

size: many
V: TRBV20-1
CDR3: CSAPRGAGYEQYF

size: NA
V: TRBV12-5
CDR3: CASADRGGEKTQYF

size: NA
V: TRBV11-2
CDR3: CASRAARRTNTEAFF

size: NA
V: TRBV2
CDR3: CASSEARQGPLHF

size: NA
V: TRBV27
CDR3: CASKLAGGHEQHF

size: NA
V: TRBV6-1
CDR3: CASSEAIRANQPQHF

size: many
V: TRBV18
CDR3: CASSPRGAEQYF

size: NA
V: TRBV20-1
CDR3: CSAREGGANIQYF

size: few
V: TRBV11-2
CDR3: CASSQEPGSTGELFF

size: NA
V: TRBV28
CDR3: CATRQGAWNEQFF

size: few
V: TRBV6-5
CDR3: CASSDSGGRRTDTQYF

size: few
V: TRBV25-1
CDR3: CASSDRIRGGTNEKLFF

size: many
V: TRBV7-9
CDR3: CASSLQDMNTEAFF

size: many
V: TRBV30
CDR3: CAWTPGGDFYGYTF

size: NA
V: TRBV2
CDR3: CASTPYFEQYF

size: many
V: TRBV3-1
CDR3: CASKGTGSYNEQFF

size: many
V: TRBV5-1
CDR3: CASSLGLMTGGTDTQYF

size: many
V: TRBV7-8
CDR3: CASSIDTSTDTQYF

size: few
V: TRBV10-3
CDR3: CAISLGQESTDTQYF

size: many
V: TRBV12-3/TRBV12-4
CDR3: CASSLRQGGGQFF

size: NA
V: TRBV10-2
CDR3: CASRDSGRLGGELFF

size: NA
V: TRBV9
CDR3: CASSLPTLNSYEQYF

size: NA
V: TRBV27
CDR3: CASSTDRSGANVLTF

size: many
V: TRBV27
CDR3: CASTMTSGINTGELFF

size: NA
V: TRBV5-1
CDR3: CASSLGSVAEAFF

size: many
V: TRBV12-3/TRBV12-4
CDR3: CASSRSASGRANEQFF

size: many
V: TRBV30
CDR3: CAWSRNTEAFF

size: many
V: TRBV11-3
CDR3: CASSLSSVRDLQETQYF

size: many
V: TRBV15
CDR3: CATSRRDVNTEAFF

size: many
V: TRBV12-3/TRBV12-4
CDR3: CASTPPSGSTYNEQFF

size: NA
V: TRBV10-3
CDR3: CAIRRAAGGNNEQFF

size: many
V: TRBV12-3/TRBV12-4
CDR3: CASKLMTHSTEAFF

size: few
V: TRBV7-2
CDR3: CASSRGRISGNTIYF

size: many
V: TRBV15
CDR3: CATSRAPATDTQYF

size: many
V: TRBV28
CDR3: CASRPTGTGHNEQFF

size: few
V: TRBV6-1
CDR3: CASRGETMSSYEQYF

size: many
V: TRBV20-1
CDR3: CSVKGLAYNEQFF

size: many
V: TRBV5-1
CDR3: CASSPAGGNGYTF

size: many
V: TRBV18
CDR3: CASSPELYSNQPQHF

size: many
V: TRBV2
CDR3: CASHFGQGLTEAFF

size: many
V: TRBV11-1
CDR3: CASSPLASGSRYEQYF

size: many
V: TRBV7-9
CDR3: CASSFSGSSPHEQYF